One sample yielded the 20 T cell receptor beta chains listed below, sequenced in a study of cytomegalovirus exposure and HLA in healthy donors. PCR used 60 Vbeta primers and 13 Jbeta primers. Method: immunoSEQ multiplex PCR; TCRdb's copy keeps in-frame clones and lacks some. This table has fewer than 250,000 clones, about three quarters appearing once. The sample was PBMCs. The receptors shown here come from a woman aged 40 to 49 in good health and CMV-seronegative.

In its sample, this clone was seen a few times. Here the CDR3 DNA reads TGTGCCAGCAGCTTCATGGTACTAGCGGGCACAGATACGCAGTATTTT. This gives the protein CASSFMVLAGTDTQYF. The V gene is TRBV7-2, the J gene TRBJ2-3, with 8 positions matching TRBD2. Trimming removed 3 bases from V and 1 base from J; junction bases left unmatched: 6. The CDR3 covers 16 residues. Germline V gene sequence: CDR1 SGHTA, CDR2 FQGNSA.

This clone was seen once. The V gene is TRBV19, the J gene TRBJ1-1; weak D call: TRBD1 (6 bases). Trimming took off 6 bases at V and 4 bases at J, with 9 bases between the two ends. The CDR3 spans 12 residues. The germline CDR1 and CDR2 sequences are LNHDA and SQIVND (reference sequence). The CDR3 DNA reads as TGTGCCAGTAGGATACAGGGCACTGAAGCTTTCTTT. Translating it yields CASRIQGTEAFF.

The chain employs TRBV5-4 and TRBJ1-4, with 9 bases matching TRBD1. V lost 4 bases and J lost 0; bases outside the gene matches: 13. The CDR3 totals 19 residues. CDR1 and CDR2 (germline): SGHNT, YYREEE (reference sequence). The CDR3 sequence: CASSNLGTGSHATNEKLFF. In DNA, the CDR3 is TGTGCCAGCAGCAATCTCGGGACAGGGAGCCATGCAACTAATGAAAAACTGTTTTTT.

The chain joins TRBV18 to TRBJ2-3; 12 bases are shared with TRBD1. The germline CDR1 and CDR2 sequences are KGHSH and LQKENI. J gave up 5 bases and V 3 bases, and 6 bases lay outside the gene matches. The length of the CDR3 is 16 residues. CDR3 in amino acids: CASSPLGQGAGDTQYF. CDR3 sequence (DNA): TGTGCCAGCTCACCCCTGGGACAGGGGGCCGGAGATACGCAGTATTTT.

J is TRBJ1-5 and V is TRBV5-4; D ambiguous. Germline values: CDR1 SGHNT, CDR2 YYREEE (reference sequence). The CDR3 totals 14 residues. V was shortened by 0 bases and J by 11 bases, with 15 bases between the two germline ends. CDR3 nucleotide sequence: TGTGCCAGCAGCTTGGCCGGCGGAAAGGAAGCCCAGCATTTT. It encodes CASSLAGGKEAQHF.

Comment on this clone: Different DNA sequences within this sample yield the same CDR3. The chain has TRBV9 and TRBJ2-1; 8 bases align to TRBD1. The CDR3 extends over 15 amino acids. V trimming: 0 bases; J trimming: 4 bases; junction bases outside the gene matches: 3. In germline, CDR1 is SGDLS, CDR2 YYNGEE. DNA of the CDR3: TGTGCCAGCAGCGTAGCCGGGACAGGTTACAATGAGCAGTTCTTC. Protein: CASSVAGTGYNEQFF.

The V gene is TRBV9, the J gene TRBJ2-5; maybe TRBD2 (6 bases). With 0 bases removed from V and 6 bases from J, the gap between germline ends came to 15 bases. This CDR3 has 15 amino acids. Germline loops: CDR1 SGDLS, CDR2 YYNGEE. The CDR3 is CASSVGRVQRQTQYF. CDR3 DNA: TGTGCCAGCAGCGTAGGGAGGGTTCAACGGCAGACCCAGTACTTC. The full variable domain, rest sourced from reference TRBV9 and TRBJ2-5, is DSGVTQTPKHLITATGQRVTLRCSPRSGDLSVYWYQQSLDQGLQFLIQYYNGEERAKGNILERFSAQQFPDLHSELNLSSLELGDSALYFCASSVGRVQRQTQYFGPGTRLLVL.

The rearrangement joins TRBV28 to TRBJ2-2; TRBD2 aligns across 9 bases. Germline V gene sequence: CDR1 MDHEN, CDR2 SYDVKM. V shed 7 bases and J 5 bases; nucleotides not matched to a gene: 8. The CDR3 length is 15 residues. In nucleotides, the CDR3 is TGTGCCAGCATGGGCGGGAGGGCCAGGACCGGGGAGCTGTTTTTT. Protein sequence: CASMGGRARTGELFF.

This chain connects TRBV25-1 to TRBJ2-7, with 11 bases identical to TRBD2. There are 14 residues in the CDR3. Trimming cost V 1 base and J 7 bases; bases outside gene matches: 3. The germline V gene encodes CDR1 MGHDK and CDR2 SYGVNS. CDR3 in amino acids: CASSESGLAEEQYF. In DNA, the CDR3 is TGTGCCAGCAGTGAATCGGGACTAGCGGAAGAGCAGTACTTC.

The V gene is TRBV9, the J gene TRBJ2-1; 11 bases are a match to TRBD2. Germline CDR1 and CDR2: SGDLS and YYNGEE. There are 16 residues in the CDR3. V gave up 4 bases and J gave up 6 bases; unmatched junction bases: 9. The CDR3 DNA sequence: TGTGCCAGCAGCCCGCGACTAGCGGGAAACCCCAATGAGCAGTTCTTC. Its protein is CASSPRLAGNPNEQFF.

The gene calls are TRBV7-9 and TRBJ2-1; 8 bases align to TRBD1. V was pared by 3 bases and J by 7 bases, with 8 bases of the junction left unmatched. The CDR3 runs to 15 residues. Germline lookup yields CDR1 SEHNR and CDR2 FQNEAQ (reference sequence). CDR3 region: CASSFARTGRNEQFF. Here the CDR3 DNA reads TGTGCCAGCAGCTTCGCGAGGACAGGGAGGAATGAGCAGTTCTTC.

The J gene is TRBJ1-1, the V gene TRBV15; weak D call: TRBD1 (6 bases). Germline V gives CDR1 LNHNV, CDR2 YYDKDF (reference sequence). The CDR3 runs to 13 residues. V gave up 5 bases and J gave up 0 bases, with 7 bases separating them. The CDR3 nucleotides are TGTGCCACCAGCGGACAGTTGAACACTGAAGCTTTCTTT. It translates to CATSGQLNTEAFF.

The rearrangement uses TRBV11-3 and TRBJ2-1, with 10 bases identical to TRBD2. The CDR3 sequence is 15 residues long. The germline V gene has CDR1 SGHNT and CDR2 YENEEA. The trim removed 5 bases at V and 4 bases at J, leaving 5 bases unmatched. The CDR3: CASSPLAGPYNEQFF. CDR3 nucleotides: TGTGCCAGCAGCCCACTAGCGGGACCGTACAATGAGCAGTTCTTC.

This rearrangement joins TRBV27 to TRBJ2-7; 8 bases align to TRBD2. CDR3 length: 16 residues. V was clipped by 5 bases and J by 5 bases; unmatched bases: 14. Germline V gene lookup returns CDR1 MNHEY and CDR2 SMNVEV (reference sequence). The CDR3 DNA reads as TGTGCCAGCAGTGGGGGGCCGAGCGGGAGTAACAACGAGCAGTACTTC. Translating it yields CASSGGPSGSNNEQYF.

The chain is built from TRBV2 and TRBJ2-5, with no clear D. CDR3 length: 14 residues. Germline V gives CDR1 SNHLY, CDR2 FYNNEI. With 0 bases removed from V and 3 bases from J, the gap between germline ends came to 8 bases. DNA of the CDR3: TGTGCCAGCAGTGAAGCGCCCAACAAAGAGACCCAGTACTTC. Translated, it gives CASSEAPNKETQYF.

The gene calls are TRBV11-2 and TRBJ2-2, with 11 bases matching TRBD2. The germline gives CDR1 SGHAT, CDR2 FQNNGV. The CDR3 is 16 residues long. J was trimmed by 8 bases and V by 2 bases; bases with no gene match: 7. CDR3 sequence (DNA): TGTGCCAGCAGCTTAAATAGCGGGAGGGCCCTAGGGGAGCTGTTTTTT. Its protein product is CASSLNSGRALGELFF.

This clone was seen only once. This chain connects TRBV6-1 to TRBJ1-6; 7 bases agree with TRBD1. V shed 6 bases and J 6 bases; nucleotides not matched to a gene: 8. Germline V gene data show CDR1 as MNHNS and CDR2 as SASEGT. The CDR3 extends over 15 amino acids. The CDR3 region is CASRLQGIGNSPLHF. The DNA of the CDR3 is TGTGCCAGCAGGTTACAGGGGATAGGTAATTCACCCCTCCACTTT.

The chain couples TRBV2 to TRBJ1-6; 7 positions agree with TRBD1. This CDR3 is 15 amino acids long. The trim removed 6 bases at V and 7 bases at J, leaving 9 bases unmatched. Germline loops: CDR1 SNHLY, CDR2 FYNNEI. CDR3 nucleotides: TGTGCCAGCAGAGTTGGACAGGACAGGAATTCACCCCTCCACTTT. Translated: CASRVGQDRNSPLHF. The complete variable domain, with remaining parts taken from reference TRBV2 and TRBJ1-6, reads EPEVTQTPSHQVTQMGQEVILRCVPISNHLYFYWYRQILGQKVEFLVSFYNNEISEKSEIFDDQFSVERPDGSNFTLKIRSTKLEDSAMYFCASRVGQDRNSPLHFGNGTRLTVT.

The rearrangement joins TRBV7-9 to TRBJ2-1; 9 bases fit TRBD1. Trimming removed 4 bases from V and 4 bases from J; junction bases left unmatched: 5. In germline, CDR1 is SEHNR, CDR2 FQNEAQ (reference sequence). The CDR3 spans 15 residues. In DNA, the CDR3 is TGTGCCAGCAGCTCAGCAGGACAGGGGTACAATGAGCAGTTCTTC. Translating it yields CASSSAGQGYNEQFF. The full variable domain, with the rest looked up from reference TRBV7-9 and TRBJ2-1, is DTGVSQNPRHKITKRGQNVTFRCDPISEHNRLYWYRQTLGQGPEFLTYFQNEAQLEKSRLLSDRFSAERPKGSFSTLEIQRTEQGDSAMYLCASSSAGQGYNEQFFGPGTRLTVL.

The J gene is TRBJ1-2, the V gene TRBV7-2; D is possibly TRBD1 (5 bases). Germline lookup yields CDR1 SGHTA and CDR2 FQGNSA. This CDR3 is built from 12 residues. With 5 bases removed from V and 7 bases from J, the gap between germline ends came to 11 bases. CDR3 in DNA: TGTGCCAGCAGCCAGGACATTGGTGGCTACACCTTC. This gives the protein CASSQDIGGYTF.